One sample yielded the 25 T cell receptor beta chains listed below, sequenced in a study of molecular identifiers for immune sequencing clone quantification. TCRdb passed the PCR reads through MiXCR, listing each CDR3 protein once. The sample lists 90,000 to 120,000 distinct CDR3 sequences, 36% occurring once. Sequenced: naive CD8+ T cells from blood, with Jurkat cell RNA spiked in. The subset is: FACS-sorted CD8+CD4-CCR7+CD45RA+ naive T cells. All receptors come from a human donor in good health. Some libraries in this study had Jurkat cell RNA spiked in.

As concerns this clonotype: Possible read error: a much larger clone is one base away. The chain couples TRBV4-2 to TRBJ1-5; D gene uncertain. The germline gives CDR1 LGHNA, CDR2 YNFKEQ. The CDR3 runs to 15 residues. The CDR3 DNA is TGTGCCAGCAGCCAAGAAGAGACCGGTAATCAGCTCCAGCATTTT. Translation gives CASSQEETGNQLQHF.

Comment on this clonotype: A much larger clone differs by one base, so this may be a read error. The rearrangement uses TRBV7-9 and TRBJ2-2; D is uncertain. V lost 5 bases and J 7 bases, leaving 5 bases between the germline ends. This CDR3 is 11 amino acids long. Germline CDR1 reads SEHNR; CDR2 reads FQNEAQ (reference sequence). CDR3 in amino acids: CASSHNGELFF. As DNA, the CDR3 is TGTGCCAGCAGCCATAACGGGGAGCTGTTTTTT.

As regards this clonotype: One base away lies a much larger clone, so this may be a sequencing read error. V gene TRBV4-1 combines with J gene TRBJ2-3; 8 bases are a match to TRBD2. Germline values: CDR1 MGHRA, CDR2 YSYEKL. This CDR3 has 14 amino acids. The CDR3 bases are TGCGCCAGCAGCCAAGGACTAGCGCCCGATACGCAGAATTTT. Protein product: CASSQGLAPDTQNF.

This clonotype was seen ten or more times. CDR3 sequence (DNA): TGTGCCAGCAGTTACGGTTTTGGGCAAGAGACCCAGTACTTC. Amino acid sequence: CASSYGFGQETQYF. This chain links TRBV5-4 with TRBJ2-5; no definite D call. CDR3 size: 14 residues. V lost 5 bases and J 2 bases, leaving 13 bases between the germline ends. From germline, CDR1 is SGHNT and CDR2 YYREEE (reference sequence). Looking up the rest from reference TRBV5-4 and TRBJ2-5 gives the full variable domain: ETGVTQSPTHLIKTRGQQVTLRCSSQSGHNTVSWYQQALGQGPQFIFQYYREEENGRGNFPPRFSGLQFPNYSSELNVNALELDDSALYLCASSYGFGQETQYFGPGTRLLVL.

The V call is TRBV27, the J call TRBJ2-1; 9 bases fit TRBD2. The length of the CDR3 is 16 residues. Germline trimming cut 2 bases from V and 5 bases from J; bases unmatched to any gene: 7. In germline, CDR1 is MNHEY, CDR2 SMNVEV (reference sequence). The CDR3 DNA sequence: TGTGCCAGCAGTTTAGTTGCGGGAGGGTTCCACAATGAGCAGTTCTTC. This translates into CASSLVAGGFHNEQFF.

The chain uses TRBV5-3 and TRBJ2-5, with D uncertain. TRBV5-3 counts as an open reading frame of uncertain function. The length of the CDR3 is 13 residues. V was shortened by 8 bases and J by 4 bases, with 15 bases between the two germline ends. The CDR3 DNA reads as TGTGCCAGCAGCCATGACACTCGAGAGACCCAGTACTTC. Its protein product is CASSHDTRETQYF.

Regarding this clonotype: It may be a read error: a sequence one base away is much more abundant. DNA for the CDR3: TGTGCCAGCGGATCCCACCAGCCCCAGCGTTTT. This sequence encodes CASGSHQPQRF. The chain uses TRBV6-2 or TRBV6-3 and TRBJ1-5; unclear D gene. Germline CDR1 and CDR2: MNHEY and SVGEGT. The CDR3 has 11 amino acids.

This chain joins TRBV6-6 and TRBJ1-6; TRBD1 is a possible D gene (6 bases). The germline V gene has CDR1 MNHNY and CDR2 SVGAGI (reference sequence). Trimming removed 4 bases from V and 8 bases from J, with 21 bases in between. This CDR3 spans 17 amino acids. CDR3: CASSFRAGAHTDSPLHF. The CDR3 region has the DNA TGTGCCAGCAGTTTCCGCGCAGGGGCGCACACAGATTCACCCCTCCACTTT.

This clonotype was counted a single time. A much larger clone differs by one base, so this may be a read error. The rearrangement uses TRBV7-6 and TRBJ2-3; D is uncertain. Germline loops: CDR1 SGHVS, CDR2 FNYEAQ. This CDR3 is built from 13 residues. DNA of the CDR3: TGTGCCAGCAGAAACCCTATCCCAGATGCGCAGTATTTT. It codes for CASRNPIPDAQYF.

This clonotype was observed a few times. The CDR3 sequence: CASSHSDGNTEAFF. The DNA of the CDR3 is TGCGCCAGCAGCCATTCGGACGGGAACACTGAAGCTTTCTTT. The J gene is TRBJ1-1, the V gene TRBV4-3, with unresolved D. V was shortened by 3 bases and J by 1 base, with 9 bases between the two germline ends. The CDR3 has 14 residues. Germline V CDR1 and CDR2: LGHNA, YSLEER.

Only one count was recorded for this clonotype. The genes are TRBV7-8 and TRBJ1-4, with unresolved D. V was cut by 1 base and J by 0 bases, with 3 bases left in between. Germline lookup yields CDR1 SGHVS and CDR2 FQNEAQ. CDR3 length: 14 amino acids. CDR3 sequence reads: CASSLVTTNEKLFF. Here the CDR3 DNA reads TGTGCCAGCAGCTTAGTGACAACTAATGAAAAACTGTTTTTT.

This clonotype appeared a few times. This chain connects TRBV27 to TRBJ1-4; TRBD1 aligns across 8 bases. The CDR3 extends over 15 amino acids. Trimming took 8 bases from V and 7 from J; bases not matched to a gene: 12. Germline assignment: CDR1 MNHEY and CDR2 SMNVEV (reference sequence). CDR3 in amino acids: CASSPTTGVFEKLFF. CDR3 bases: TGTGCCAGCTCCCCTACGACAGGGGTTTTTGAAAAACTGTTTTTT.

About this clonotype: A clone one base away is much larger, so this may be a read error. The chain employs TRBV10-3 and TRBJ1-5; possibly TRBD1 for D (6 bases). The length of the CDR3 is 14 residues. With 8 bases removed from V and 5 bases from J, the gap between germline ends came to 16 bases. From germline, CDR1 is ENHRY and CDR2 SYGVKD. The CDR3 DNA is TGTGCCATCTGTGTTCAGGGGTCCCATCAGCCCCAGCATTTT. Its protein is CAICVQGSHQPQHF.

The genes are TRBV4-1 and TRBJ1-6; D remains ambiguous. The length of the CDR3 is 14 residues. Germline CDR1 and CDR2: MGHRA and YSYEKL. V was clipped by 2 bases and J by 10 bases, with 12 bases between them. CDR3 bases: TGCGCCAGCAGCCAACTGGTAGCAGTCTCACCCCTCCACTTT. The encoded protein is CASSQLVAVSPLHF.

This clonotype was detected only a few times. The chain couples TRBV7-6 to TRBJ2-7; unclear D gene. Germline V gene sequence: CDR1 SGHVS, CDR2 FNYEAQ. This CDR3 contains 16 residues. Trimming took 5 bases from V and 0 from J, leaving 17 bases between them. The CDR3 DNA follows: TGTGCCAGCAGCCTGGCCCCGGGCTCGAGCTCCTACGAGCAGTACTTC. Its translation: CASSLAPGSSSYEQYF.

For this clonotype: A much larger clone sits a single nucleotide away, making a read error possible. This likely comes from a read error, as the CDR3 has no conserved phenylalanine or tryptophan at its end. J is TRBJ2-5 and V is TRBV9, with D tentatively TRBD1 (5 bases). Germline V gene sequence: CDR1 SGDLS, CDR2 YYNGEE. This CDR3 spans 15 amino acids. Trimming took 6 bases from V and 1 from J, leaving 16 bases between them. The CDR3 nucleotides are TGTGCCAGCAACCTGCTAGACAGCCCCCAAGAGACCCAGTACTAC. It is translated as CASNLLDSPQETQYY.

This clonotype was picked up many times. CDR3 residues: CASSYYDSYTEAFF. The CDR3 bases are TGTGCCAGCAGTTATTACGACTCATACACTGAAGCTTTCTTT. This sequence joins TRBV6-5 and TRBJ1-1; no clear D gene. Germline V lookup: CDR1 MNHEY, CDR2 SVGAGI. Trimming cost V 3 bases and J 3 bases, with 11 bases left between them. The CDR3 contains 14 residues.

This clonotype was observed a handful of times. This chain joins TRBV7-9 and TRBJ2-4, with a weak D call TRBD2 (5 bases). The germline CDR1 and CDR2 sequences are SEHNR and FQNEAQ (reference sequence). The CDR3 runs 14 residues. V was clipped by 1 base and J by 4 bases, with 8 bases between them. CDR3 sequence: CASSLVGLKNIQYF. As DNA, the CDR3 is TGTGCCAGCAGCTTAGTAGGACTTAAAAACATTCAGTACTTC.

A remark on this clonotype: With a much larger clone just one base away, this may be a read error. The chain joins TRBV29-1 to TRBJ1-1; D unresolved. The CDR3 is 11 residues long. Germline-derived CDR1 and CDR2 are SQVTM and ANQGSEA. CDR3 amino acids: CSAEMGPEAFF. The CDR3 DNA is TGCAGCGCTGAAATGGGTCCTGAAGCTTTCTTT.

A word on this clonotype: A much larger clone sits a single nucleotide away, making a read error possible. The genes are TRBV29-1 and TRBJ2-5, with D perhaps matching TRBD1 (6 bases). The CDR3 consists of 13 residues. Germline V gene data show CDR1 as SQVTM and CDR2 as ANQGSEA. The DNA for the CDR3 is TGCAGCGTTAGGACAGTCGAACAAGAGACCCAGAACTTC. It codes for CSVRTVEQETQNF.

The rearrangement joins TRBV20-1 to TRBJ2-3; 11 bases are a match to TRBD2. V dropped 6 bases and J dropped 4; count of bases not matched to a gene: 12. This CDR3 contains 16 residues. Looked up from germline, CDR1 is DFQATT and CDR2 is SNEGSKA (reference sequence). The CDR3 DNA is TGCAGTGCGCTTCGACTTCTAGCGGGAGGTGCAGATACGCAGTATTTT. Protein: CSALRLLAGGADTQYF.

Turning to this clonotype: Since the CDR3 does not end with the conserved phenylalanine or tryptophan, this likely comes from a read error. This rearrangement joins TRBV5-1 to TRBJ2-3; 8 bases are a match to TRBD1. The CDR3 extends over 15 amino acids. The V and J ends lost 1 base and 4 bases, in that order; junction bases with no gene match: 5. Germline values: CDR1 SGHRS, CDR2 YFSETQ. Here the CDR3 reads CASSLWTGNADTQYY. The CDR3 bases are TGCGCCAGCAGCTTGTGGACAGGGAACGCAGATACGCAGTATTAT.

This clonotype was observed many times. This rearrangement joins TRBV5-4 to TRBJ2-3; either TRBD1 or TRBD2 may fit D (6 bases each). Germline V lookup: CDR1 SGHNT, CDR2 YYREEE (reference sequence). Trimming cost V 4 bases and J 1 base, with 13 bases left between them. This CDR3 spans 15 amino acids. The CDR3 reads CASSTPEGGTDTQYF. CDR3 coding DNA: TGTGCCAGCAGCACCCCGGAGGGGGGCACAGATACGCAGTATTTT.

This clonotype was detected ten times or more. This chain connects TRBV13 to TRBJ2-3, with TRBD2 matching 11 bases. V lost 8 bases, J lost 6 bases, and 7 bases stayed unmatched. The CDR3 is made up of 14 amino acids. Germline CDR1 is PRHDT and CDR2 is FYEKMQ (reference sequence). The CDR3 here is CASLLAGVWDTQYF. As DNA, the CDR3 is TGTGCCAGCCTACTAGCGGGAGTATGGGATACGCAGTATTTT.

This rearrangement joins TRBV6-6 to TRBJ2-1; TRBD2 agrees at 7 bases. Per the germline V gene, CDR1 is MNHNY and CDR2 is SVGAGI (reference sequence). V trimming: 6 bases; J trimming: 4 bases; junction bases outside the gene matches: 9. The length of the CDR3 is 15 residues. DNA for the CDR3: TGTGCCAGCAGCGTACGACTAGCTTCATACAATGAGCAGTTCTTC. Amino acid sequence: CASSVRLASYNEQFF.